The entry below describes one T cell receptor (beta chain). The antigen is unknown. This record comes from a study of lymphopenia after photon versus proton radiotherapy. General study points: After lymphocyte nadir, photon-treated repertoires showed oligoclonal expansion, especially CD8+ Temra. Better survival with proton therapy was suggested as possible, not demonstrated. Photon-treated patients lost naive T cells and TCR diversity; proton-treated stayed stable. In patients who died, overall survival fell as post-nadir TCR diversity dropped more.

Clones were sequenced by immunoSEQ multiplex PCR, and TCRdb holds only the in-frame ones, with some missing. In the table there are more than 80,000 clones, around 83% of which are singletons. This TCR was recovered from a man in his 60s with pancreatic cancer. Sequencing used peripheral blood, obtained from a patient treated with proton-based radiotherapy.

The DNA for the CDR3 is TGTGCCTGGAGTGCCTGGGATTTACAGGGCTCAGATACGCAGTATTTT. Its translation is CAWSAWDLQGSDTQYF. V gene TRBV30 combines with J gene TRBJ2-3; D might be TRBD1 (6 bases). Germline CDR1 is GTSNPN and CDR2 is SVGIG (reference sequence). V was trimmed by 1 base and J by 4 bases, leaving 18 bases between them. CDR3 length: 16 residues.